This T cell receptor beta chain was recovered during a study of T cell clonotyping in hematopoietic cell transplantation. Overall study findings and caveats: Recipient TCR diversity dropped after transplant; expanded clonotypes rose from day 30 to 180.

Germline-derived CDR1 and CDR2 are SGHTA and FQGNSA. V lost 5 bases and J lost 0, with 18 bases in between. This CDR3 has 17 residues. Clones were read by immunoSEQ multiplex PCR, and TCRdb kept only the in-frame ones, dropping some. Among tens of thousands of clones, around 95% were seen once, and the ten largest hold roughly 0.85%. Only one count was recorded for this clone. What it recognizes is unknown. The sequence came from a woman aged 45-59 years in good health. Some clones in this sample may be carry-over from other donors' samples. The J gene is TRBJ2-3, the V gene TRBV7-2; TRBD2 might be the D (5 bases). Sequenced sample: peripheral blood mononuclear cells. CDR3: CASSRVGVYASTDTQYF. The CDR3 nucleotides are TGTGCCAGCAGCCGGGTGGGAGTCTACGCTAGCACAGATACGCAGTATTTT.